Listed here is a single T cell receptor (beta chain). This record comes from a study of T-cell memory formation after mild COVID-19. In the study overall: Clusters of TCRs were largely donor specific.

TCRdb ran MiXCR on the 5' RACE reads and lists one entry per CDR3 protein. The sample includes 90,000 to 120,000 distinct CDR3 sequences, around 17% of them seen just once. Trimming removed 8 bases from V and 8 bases from J, with 15 bases in between. Germline lookup yields CDR1 DFQATT and CDR2 SNEGSKA (reference sequence). The CDR3 sequence is 12 residues long. The J gene is TRBJ1-4, the V gene TRBV20-1; TRBD1 is a possible D gene (6 bases). This sequence was found in a man between 18 and 35 years old who had mild COVID-19 (a few samples of this study predate the infection). Cell type and time point are not known. Specimen: PBMCs or a T cell subset sorted from them (not recorded which). CDR3 sequence: CSPSQGDEKLFF. The CDR3 DNA is TGCAGTCCATCACAGGGTGACGAAAAACTGTTTTTT.